The clone carrying this T cell receptor (beta chain) showed up just a few times. Its specificity is not known. Some clones are missing from TCRdb's copy, which holds only in-frame ones; the method was immunoSEQ multiplex PCR. The table records 100,000 to 150,000 clones, 80% to 95% of them present only once. V was cut by 3 bases and J by 8 bases, with 8 bases left in between. This CDR3 is 13 amino acids long. In germline, CDR1 is MGHRA, CDR2 YSYEKL. The data belong to a study of T cell responses to AZD1222 COVID-19 vaccine. Study-wide results and limits: Most donors were white British, females outnumbered males, and clonal diversity was possibly underestimated. Along spike, vaccine-associated CD4 TCRs were found throughout, with dominance at 160-218 and 743-854.

The material sequenced was peripheral blood, taken on day 0 of MenACWY control vaccination. The receptor's source is an adult in good health. The J gene is TRBJ1-6, the V gene TRBV4-1, with D perhaps matching TRBD1 (6 bases). CDR3 loop: CASSQDSYSPLHF. For the CDR3, the DNA is TGCGCCAGCAGCCAGGACAGCTATTCACCCCTCCACTTT.